This paragraph covers one T cell receptor beta chain sequence. This record belongs to a study of blood T cell repertoires in COVID-19. Study background: Researchers got acute and convalescent COVID-19 samples from the United States, Italy and Spain. T cells, B-cell-depleted T cells, or PBMCs supplied cDNA or gDNA.

Seattle patient enrollment occurred during active infection, with longitudinal follow-up thereafter. As processed by the authors: Scientists estimated how many nucleated cells there were by amplifying reference gene primers. Using immunoSEQ multiplex PCR, the repertoire was profiled, and TCRdb retains in-frame clones only, with some absent. From that table come the V and J calls and clone size; the DNA was used to work out D and trimming. This sample carries over 200,000 clones, just under 90% of them seen once, and the ten largest clones take less than 3.5%. The sequence came from a man aged 25 to 40 with COVID-19, enrolled during active disease. The sequenced sample was peripheral blood.

The CDR3 spells CASSTIYRAHEKLFF. The CDR3 region has the DNA TGTGCCAGCAGTACCATATACAGGGCCCATGAAAAACTGTTTTTT. The chain joins TRBV28 to TRBJ1-4, with D perhaps TRBD1 (6 bases). This CDR3 spans 15 amino acids. Germline CDR1 and CDR2: MDHEN and SYDVKM. The V end lost 5 bases, the J end lost 6 bases, and 16 bases lay between the germline ends.